This is a list of T cell receptor beta chains from one sample in a study of cytomegalovirus exposure and HLA in healthy donors. Clones were read by immunoSEQ multiplex PCR, and TCRdb kept only the in-frame ones, dropping some. The sample includes 200,000 to 250,000 clones, 65% to 80% of them seen just once. Sequences were obtained from PBMCs. These TCRs come from a man between 50 and 59 years old in good health and CMV-seronegative. CDR3s include the opening cysteine and the closing phenylalanine or tryptophan. Fields, in order: clone size, J gene, D gene, V gene, CDR3 DNA, CDR3 protein. D genes are given only for firm matches. Size values are once, few and many counts, or a class for expanded clones, and some rows have none.

>.|TRBJ1-3|.|TRBV6-1
TGTGCCAGCAGTGACGCTGGGAGGTCGGGGTCCTATGGAAACACCATATATTTT
CASSDAGRSGSYGNTIYF
>.|TRBJ2-1|TRBD1|TRBV29-1
TGCAGCGCTCGGTTCCGGGACAGGGATCGGGTAAATGAGCAGTTCTTC
CSARFRDRDRVNEQFF
>once|TRBJ2-2|.|TRBV27
TGTGCCAGCAGGCCCCTAGGCGGAAGTACCGGGGAGCTGTTTTTT
CASRPLGGSTGELFF
>.|TRBJ2-7|.|TRBV9
TGTGCCAGCAGCCCCCGGGGCTCCTACGAGCAGTACTTC
CASSPRGSYEQYF
>.|TRBJ2-5|.|TRBV5-4
TGTGCCAGCAGCTTGGGAGGGGGGGGGCCTCGGTACTTC
CASSLGGGGPRYF
>.|TRBJ2-3|TRBD2|TRBV6-1
TGTGCCACCCGGGGGGGGGTCAGGGATACGCAGTATTTT
CATRGGVRDTQYF
>.|TRBJ2-1|.|TRBV5-4
TGTGCCAGCAGCCAAATGTACTCCCTCAATGAGCAGTTCTTC
CASSQMYSLNEQFF
>.|TRBJ2-5|TRBD1|TRBV28
TGTGCCAGCAGGGGGGATAAGAAGACAGGGAGAGAGACCCAGTACTTC
CASRGDKKTGRETQYF
>few|TRBJ2-5|.|TRBV15
TGTGCCACCAGCAGAGATCTCCGGGAGACCCAGTACTTC
CATSRDLRETQYF
>once|TRBJ2-1|TRBD2|TRBV4-1
TGCGCCAGCAGCCAATCCGGGACTAGCGGGAGCAATGAGCAGTTCTTC
CASSQSGTSGSNEQFF
>.|TRBJ1-5|TRBD1|TRBV4-1
TGCGCCAGCAGCCAAGGACAGGGCTTGCAGCCCCAGCATTTT
CASSQGQGLQPQHF
>.|TRBJ2-2|.|TRBV14
TGTGCCAGCAGCCTCGATCGGTACAGGGAGCGGTCCACCGGGGAGCTGTTTTTT
CASSLDRYRERSTGELFF
>.|TRBJ1-1|.|TRBV6-1
TGTGCCAGCAGTGGGGGGGGGAGCACTGAAGCTTTCTTT
CASSGGGSTEAFF
>once|TRBJ1-3|.|TRBV28
TGTGCCAGCATCAGACAGAATCTTGGAAACACCATATATTTT
CASIRQNLGNTIYF
>.|TRBJ1-4|.|TRBV9
TGTGCCAGCAGCGCACAGGGTTATCATGAAAAACTGTTTTTT
CASSAQGYHEKLFF
>.|TRBJ1-2|.|TRBV28
TGTGCCAACCGGGGAGCTAACTATGGCTACACCTTC
CANRGANYGYTF
>.|TRBJ2-3|.|TRBV9
TGTGCCAGCAGCCCCCTGAGTCCCCTGACAGATACGCAGTATTTT
CASSPLSPLTDTQYF
>.|TRBJ2-4|TRBD1|TRBV27
TGTGCCAGCAAATTCACAGGGGGCGAAGCCAAAAACATTCAGTACTTC
CASKFTGGEAKNIQYF
>.|TRBJ1-2|TRBD1|TRBV10-3
TGTGCCATCAGCCATGACAGGGGACGGTCAGTCTATGGCTACACCTTC
CAISHDRGRSVYGYTF
>few|TRBJ2-7|TRBD2|TRBV6-4
TGTGCCAGCAGTGACTCGATGCCAGCGGGGGCCTACGAGCAGTACTTC
CASSDSMPAGAYEQYF
>.|TRBJ2-7|.|TRBV21-1
TGTGCCAGCAGCAAAGAATTGGGGACTAGCGGGAGGCCCTCATCCTACGAGCAGTACTTC
CASSKELGTSGRPSSYEQYF
>.|TRBJ1-1|TRBD1|TRBV19
TGTGCCAGTACCAACCCAGGGGGGTTGAGCACTGAAGCTTTCTTT
CASTNPGGLSTEAFF
>.|TRBJ2-5|.|TRBV29-1
TGCAGCGTTGAGTTGGCTAGGTCGGGTCAAGAGACCCAGTACTTC
CSVELARSGQETQYF
>.|TRBJ2-3|TRBD1|TRBV19
TGTGCCAGTAGTCCCCGGGGCAGGGGGCCGGAAGATACGCAGTATTTT
CASSPRGRGPEDTQYF
>.|TRBJ2-1|TRBD2|TRBV27
TGTGCCAGCCGAGGCCCGCGGGAGGCCGGAGGCAATGAGCAGTTCTTC
CASRGPREAGGNEQFF
>.|TRBJ2-5|.|TRBV4-2
TGTGCCAGCAGCCAAGATCGAGCGGAGATAGAAGAGACCCAGTACTTC
CASSQDRAEIEETQYF
>.|TRBJ2-2|.|TRBV6-5
TGTGCCAGCACCTTAGGTACAGGGACCGGGGAGCTGTTTTTT
CASTLGTGTGELFF